Listed below are T cell receptor beta chains from one sample, sequenced in a study of regulatory T cells in long-lasting Graves disease. In TCRdb, the multiplex PCR reads were re-called with MiXCR into one record per CDR3 protein. The sample includes hundreds of thousands of distinct CDR3 sequences, about 16% seen only once; the top ten take more than 20%. The same sample was also used in a study of T cells in Graves' hyperthyroidism and ophthalmopathy.

This material consisted of peripheral blood mononuclear cells (PBMCs), taken at new diagnosis, from a patient treated with antithyroid drugs. The receptors stem from a woman aged 35-60 years with Graves disease. CDR3s include the opening cysteine and the closing phenylalanine or tryptophan. Each record gives: CDR3 length, J gene, D gene, V gene, clone size, CDR3 protein, CDR3 DNA. A D gene is named only where the DNA matches it firmly. Expanded clones are given a class, and other clones once, few, many or no size at all.

11,TRBJ2-7,-,TRBV27,many,CASSWGREQYF,TGTGCCAGCAGTTGGGGTCGAGAGCAGTACTTC
14,TRBJ1-5,-,TRBV18,many,CASSPTMGNQPQHF,TGTGCCAGCTCACCTACGATGGGCAATCAGCCCCAGCATTTT
15,TRBJ2-7,-,TRBV2,many,CASSEDRGPIYEQYF,TGTGCCAGCAGTGAAGACCGGGGGCCCATCTACGAGCAGTACTTC
16,TRBJ2-5,-,TRBV2,many,CASRILSGTKGETQYF,TGTGCCAGCAGAATTCTCTCCGGGACAAAGGGCGAGACCCAGTACTTC
13,TRBJ1-6,-,TRBV6-2/TRBV6-3,few,CASKAGADSPLHF,TGTGCCAGCAAGGCAGGGGCAGATTCACCCCTCCACTTT
14,TRBJ2-7,TRBD1,TRBV11-2,many,CASSPQGENYEQYF,TGTGCCAGCAGCCCGCAGGGGGAAAATTACGAGCAGTACTTC
15,TRBJ2-6,-,TRBV4-1,-,CASSQEGSGANVLTF,TGCGCCAGCAGCCAAGAGGGTTCTGGGGCCAACGTCCTGACTTTC
15,TRBJ1-4,TRBD1,TRBV6-2/TRBV6-3,-,CASSYRGQVHEKLFF,TGTGCCAGCAGTTACAGGGGACAGGTGCATGAAAAACTGTTTTTT
14,TRBJ1-4,-,TRBV3-1,many,CASSLRGVDEKLFF,TGTGCCAGCAGCCTCAGGGGAGTGGACGAAAAACTGTTTTTT
15,TRBJ2-6,-,TRBV28,many,CASSWADSGANVLTF,TGTGCCAGCAGTTGGGCGGACTCTGGGGCCAACGTCCTGACTTTC
14,TRBJ2-2,TRBD1,TRBV5-6,few,CASKSGQGLGELFF,TGTGCCAGCAAATCGGGACAGGGGCTCGGGGAGCTGTTTTTT
16,TRBJ2-2,-,TRBV6-1,-,CASSIQAGLNTGELFF,TGTGCCAGCTCAATCCAGGCAGGCCTGAACACCGGGGAGCTGTTTTTT
14,TRBJ2-5,-,TRBV11-2,few,CASSWLSGRETQYF,TGTGCCAGCAGCTGGCTATCGGGGAGGGAGACCCAGTACTTC
13,TRBJ2-7,-,TRBV12-3/TRBV12-4,-,CASSLTGGGEQCF,TGTGCCAGCAGTCTGACAGGCGGAGGGGAGCAGTGCTTC
16,TRBJ2-1,-,TRBV6-2/TRBV6-3,few,CASSYLGPERYNEQFF,TGTGCCAGCAGTTACCTCGGGCCGGAAAGGTACAATGAGCAGTTCTTC
16,TRBJ2-2,TRBD2,TRBV4-1,-,CASGRTSGVNTGELFF,TGCGCCAGCGGGAGGACTAGCGGGGTGAACACCGGGGAGCTGTTTTTT
13,TRBJ2-1,-,TRBV29-1,many,CSVVQVPYNEQFF,TGCAGCGTTGTTCAGGTCCCCTACAATGAGCAGTTCTTC
14,TRBJ1-5,-,TRBV2,many,CASSEVRDPGPQHF,TGTGCCAGCAGTGAAGTTAGGGACCCCGGACCCCAGCATTTT
14,TRBJ2-7,-,TRBV6-1,many,CASSRSGGPDEQYF,TGTGCCAGCAGTAGGTCCGGGGGGCCGGACGAGCAGTACTTC
14,TRBJ1-4,-,TRBV12-3/TRBV12-4,few,CASSSHRDGEKLFF,TGTGCCAGCAGTTCCCACAGGGATGGGGAAAAACTGTTTTTT
13,TRBJ1-1,-,TRBV12-3/TRBV12-4,many,CASSFTEATEAFF,TGTGCCAGCAGTTTTACGGAGGCCACTGAAGCTTTCTTT
14,TRBJ1-2,TRBD1,TRBV12-3/TRBV12-4,many,CASSRGQGFDGYTF,TGTGCCAGCAGTCGAGGACAGGGGTTCGATGGCTACACCTTC
12,TRBJ1-5,-,TRBV6-1,-,CASGPRLEPQHF,TGTGCCAGCGGGCCCCGGTTGGAGCCCCAGCATTTT
16,TRBJ2-7,TRBD1,TRBV12-3/TRBV12-4,-,CASSSAGTGSSYEQYF,TGTGCCAGCAGTTCCGCCGGGACAGGCAGCTCCTACGAGCAGTACTTC
13,TRBJ1-2,-,TRBV7-9,few,CASSSGTHYGYTF,TGTGCCAGCAGCTCCGGGACCCACTATGGCTACACCTTC
16,TRBJ2-7,TRBD2,TRBV11-1,few,CASSQDASGGRYEQYF,TGTGCCAGCAGCCAAGATGCCAGCGGGGGACGCTACGAGCAGTACTTC
15,TRBJ1-1,TRBD1,TRBV7-9,-,CASSSPGQRNTEAFF,TGTGCCAGCAGCTCCCCGGGACAGCGGAACACTGAAGCTTTCTTT
13,TRBJ1-2,TRBD1,TRBV7-2,many,CASSLRTGDGYTF,TGTGCCAGCAGCTTAAGGACAGGTGATGGCTACACCTTC
15,TRBJ1-5,-,TRBV28,many,CASSLGGFSNQPQHF,TGTGCCAGCTCTTTAGGGGGGTTCAGCAATCAGCCCCAGCATTTT